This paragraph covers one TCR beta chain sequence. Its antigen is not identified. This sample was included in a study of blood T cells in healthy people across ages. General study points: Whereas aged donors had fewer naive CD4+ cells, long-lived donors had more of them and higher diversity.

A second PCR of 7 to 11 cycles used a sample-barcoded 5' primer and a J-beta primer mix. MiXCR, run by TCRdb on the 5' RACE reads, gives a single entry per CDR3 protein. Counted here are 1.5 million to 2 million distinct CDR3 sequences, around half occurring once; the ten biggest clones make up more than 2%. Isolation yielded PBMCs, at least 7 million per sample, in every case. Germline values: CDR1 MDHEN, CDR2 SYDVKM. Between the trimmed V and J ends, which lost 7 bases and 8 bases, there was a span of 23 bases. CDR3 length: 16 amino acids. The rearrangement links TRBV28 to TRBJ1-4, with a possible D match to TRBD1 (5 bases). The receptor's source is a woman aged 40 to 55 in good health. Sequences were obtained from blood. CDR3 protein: CASTPSLAGRGEKLFF. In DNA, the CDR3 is TGTGCCAGCACCCCTAGTTTGGCCGGACGGGGGGAAAAACTGTTTTTT.